This is a list of T cell receptor beta chains from one sample in a study of blood T cell repertoires in COVID-19. Profiled with immunoSEQ multiplex PCR; TCRdb holds only in-frame clones, not every one. This sample carries around 15,000 clones, under 80% of them seen once, and the ten largest clones take roughly a third. The sequencing sample was made of peripheral blood. These receptors were obtained from a man aged 65 to 85 with active or convalescent COVID-19. Each CDR3 is given with its conserved first and last residue. D genes are given only for firm matches. Size tells how often a clone was seen (once, few, many) or the class of an expanded clone, and some rows leave it out.

cdr3_length	j_call	v_call	d_call	clone_size	cdr3_aa	cdr3_nt
13	TRBJ2-7	TRBV5-1	.	.	CASSLDIFYEQYF	TGCGCCAGCAGCTTGGATATCTTCTACGAGCAGTACTTC
14	TRBJ2-1	TRBV29-1	TRBD2	.	CSVVSGRSYNEQFF	TGCAGCGTTGTAAGCGGGAGATCCTACAATGAGCAGTTCTTC
15	TRBJ2-3	TRBV2	.	.	CASRNPHLLTDTQYF	TGTGCCAGCAGGAATCCCCACTTACTTACGGATACGCAGTATTTT
15	TRBJ2-5	TRBV5-1	TRBD2	.	CASAYSGVGQETQYF	TGCGCCAGCGCCTATAGCGGGGTTGGACAAGAGACCCAGTACTTC
14	TRBJ2-3	TRBV9	TRBD2	few	CASSETSGTDTQYF	TGTGCCAGCAGCGAGACTAGCGGCACAGATACGCAGTATTTT
11	TRBJ2-7	TRBV18	.	.	CASSPGPEQYF	TGTGCCAGCTCACCTGGGCCCGAGCAGTACTTC
13	TRBJ1-1	TRBV27	.	few	CASSLSRGTEAFF	TGTGCCAGCAGTTTATCAAGGGGCACTGAAGCTTTCTTT
13	TRBJ1-4	TRBV30	.	.	CAWRAGSNEKLFF	TGTGCCTGGAGAGCGGGGTCTAATGAAAAACTGTTTTTT
14	TRBJ1-1	TRBV10-3	.	.	CAIRQGSVNTEAFF	TGTGCCATCAGACAGGGCTCCGTGAACACTGAAGCTTTCTTT
14	TRBJ2-4	TRBV5-1	.	.	CASSHSRGKNIQYF	TGCGCCAGCAGCCACAGCCGTGGCAAAAACATTCAGTACTTC
14	TRBJ2-5	TRBV19	.	.	CASSLNRGRETQYF	TGTGCCAGTAGCCTTAATAGGGGTCGGGAGACCCAGTACTTC
15	TRBJ2-3	TRBV2	.	.	CASRGTWGGQDTQYF	TGTGCCAGCCGGGGGACTTGGGGGGGGCAAGATACGCAGTATTTT
16	TRBJ1-5	TRBV6-6	.	.	CASSKLVSGSNQPQHF	TGTGCCAGCAGCAAGTTGGTTTCGGGTTCCAATCAGCCCCAGCATTTT
15	TRBJ1-2	TRBV29-1	.	.	CSVDIGPGSIYGYTF	TGCAGCGTTGATATTGGGCCTGGATCGATCTATGGCTACACCTTC
13	TRBJ1-1	TRBV5-1	.	.	CASSWALNTEAFF	TGCGCCAGCAGCTGGGCCTTGAACACTGAAGCTTTCTTT
13	TRBJ2-7	TRBV7-2	.	few	CASSLAGSHEQYF	TGTGCCAGCAGTCTTGCTGGGAGCCACGAGCAGTACTTC
16	TRBJ1-4	TRBV7-9	TRBD1	few	CASSLYRGTDNEKLFF	TGTGCCAGCAGCTTATACCGGGGGACAGATAATGAAAAACTGTTTTTT
15	TRBJ2-1	TRBV29-1	.	.	CSVVRGASAYNEQFF	TGCAGCGTTGTCCGTGGGGCTAGCGCCTACAATGAGCAGTTCTTC
16	TRBJ2-7	TRBV5-4	TRBD2	.	CASGPNRGGANYEQYF	TGTGCCAGCGGCCCGAACCGGGGGGGGGCGAATTACGAGCAGTACTTC
16	TRBJ1-6	TRBV7-9	TRBD1	.	CASSPWDRGPGSPLHF	TGTGCCAGCAGCCCTTGGGACAGGGGGCCTGGTTCACCCCTCCACTTT
16	TRBJ2-5	TRBV7-2	TRBD2	.	CASSTGTSGGGETQYF	TGTGCCAGCAGCACCGGGACTAGCGGGGGTGGAGAGACCCAGTACTTC
15	TRBJ1-1	TRBV5-1	TRBD1	.	CASSPGTGRGAEAFF	TGCGCCAGCAGCCCGGGGACAGGGAGAGGGGCTGAAGCTTTCTTT
17	TRBJ1-5	TRBV21-1	.	.	CATGGTGENAGNQPQHF	TGTGCCACCGGGGGGACAGGGGAGAATGCGGGCAATCAGCCCCAGCATTTT
16	TRBJ2-2	TRBV11-1	TRBD2	.	CASSHRAGGPYGELFF	TGTGCCAGCAGCCACCGAGCGGGAGGGCCCTACGGGGAGCTGTTTTTT
14	TRBJ1-2	TRBV10-3	.	.	CAISDERAGGGYTF	TGTGCCATCAGTGATGAAAGGGCGGGAGGCGGCTACACCTTC
16	TRBJ1-1	TRBV30	.	.	CAWSVQGPMMNTEAFF	TGTGCCTGGAGTGTACAGGGACCGATGATGAACACTGAAGCTTTCTTT
14	TRBJ1-5	TRBV9	TRBD1	.	CASKAGGGGQPQHF	TGTGCCAGCAAAGCAGGAGGGGGCGGCCAGCCCCAGCATTTT
17	TRBJ2-3	TRBV4-1	TRBD1	few	CASSQEGTGGFTDTQYF	TGCGCCAGCAGCCAAGAGGGGACAGGAGGATTCACAGATACGCAGTATTTT
16	TRBJ2-3	TRBV4-2	TRBD2	.	CASSLDGGAGTDTQYF	TGTGCCAGCAGCCTAGACGGGGGGGCCGGCACAGATACGCAGTATTTT
15	TRBJ2-1	TRBV12-5	.	.	CASGLYTGTYNEQFF	TGTGCTAGTGGTTTGTACACAGGCACCTACAATGAGCAGTTCTTC
16	TRBJ1-2	TRBV4-1	TRBD1	.	CASSQDPGQGVYGYTF	TGCGCCAGCAGCCAAGACCCGGGACAGGGGGTCTATGGCTACACCTTC
16	TRBJ2-1	TRBV5-1	.	few	CASSASGTINYNEQFF	TGCGCCAGCAGCGCATCCGGGACAATCAATTACAATGAGCAGTTCTTC
18	TRBJ2-4	TRBV5-1	TRBD1	.	CASSWGTAEDQAKNIQYF	TGCGCCAGCAGCTGGGGGACAGCAGAGGACCAGGCCAAAAACATTCAGTACTTC
11	TRBJ2-5	TRBV19	.	.	CASSIAETQYF	TGTGCCAGTAGTATAGCGGAGACCCAGTACTTC
14	TRBJ2-2	TRBV6-4	.	few	CASKGTSNTGELFF	TGTGCCAGCAAGGGGACTTCGAACACCGGGGAGCTGTTTTTT
15	TRBJ2-5	TRBV23-1	TRBD1	.	CASSHPGQGGETQYF	TGCGCCAGCAGTCATCCCGGACAGGGAGGAGAGACCCAGTACTTC
13	TRBJ2-5	TRBV27	TRBD1	.	CASSQGQEETQYF	TGTGCCAGCAGTCAGGGACAGGAAGAGACCCAGTACTTC